The clone carrying this T cell receptor (beta chain) appeared a few times. Its antigen is unknown. The CDR3 runs to 15 residues. V dropped 4 bases and J dropped 7; count of bases not matched to a gene: 13. The germline CDR1 and CDR2 sequences are SGDLS and YYNGEE. Here immunoSEQ multiplex PCR was the method, and the copy in TCRdb shows in-frame clones only, minus some. There are fewer than 25,000 clones in the sample; roughly nine tenths occur only once, and 1.1% lies in the top ten. The sample originates from a study of T cells in localized non-small cell lung cancer. Study findings and constraints: The tumor had only one region sequenced, so heterogeneity remains possible. A median of roughly 50 of the top 100 tumor clones appeared in adjacent lung, which was paired and uninvolved.

The sample in question was peripheral blood, obtained before any cancer treatment. V usage is TRBV9 and J usage is TRBJ2-7; 8 nucleotides match TRBD2. This TCR was recovered from a woman aged 35-75 years with stage I lung adenocarcinoma. The CDR3 nucleotides read TGTGCCAGCAGCCCTGAGGGACTAGGCTATCGGGAGCAGTACTTC. Protein sequence: CASSPEGLGYREQYF.